Only a few counts were recorded for the clone carrying this TCR beta chain. This same CDR3 is encoded by further DNA sequences in the sample. This CDR3 is 11 amino acids long. Trimming took 2 bases from V and 8 from J, leaving 5 bases between them. The V gene's germline CDR1 is SGHKS and CDR2 YYEKEE (reference sequence). This record belongs to a study of control samples from healthy donors and cancer patients. Data came from immunoSEQ multiplex PCR; TCRdb stores just in-frame clones and leaves some out. The sample has some 100,000 clones, approximately 90% seen once. The sequence was obtained from a human donor in good health. The donor label of this sample is uncertain. The V gene is TRBV5-5, the J gene TRBJ2-1; D gene ambiguous. Input material: blood. CDR3 loop: CASSFADEQFF. The CDR3 DNA follows: TGTGCCAGCAGCTTCGCGGATGAGCAGTTCTTC.